The T cell receptor (beta chain) under discussion was sequenced for a study of cytomegalovirus exposure and HLA in healthy donors. Study results and limitations: Sequencing depth across donors, presence/absence analyses assumed, was roughly uniform.

Healthy bone marrow donors made up the cohort. The PCR had 60 Vbeta and 13 Jbeta primers. Clones were sequenced by immunoSEQ multiplex PCR, and TCRdb holds only the in-frame ones, with some missing. The top ten clones hold about 2.5% of a sample with tens of thousands of clones, just under 90% of them seen once. This clone has a handful of counts. The antigen is not known. The sequencing input was PBMCs. The source of this sequence is a young man in good health and CMV-seronegative.

The CDR3 DNA follows: TGTGCCAGCAGCTTTTCTGCGGGAGCGCTTGGGACCCAGTACTTC. This encodes CASSFSAGALGTQYF. The V gene is TRBV5-4, the J gene TRBJ2-5; 7 bases agree with TRBD2. Germline V gives CDR1 SGHNT, CDR2 YYREEE (reference sequence). This CDR3 contains 15 residues. Unmatched junction bases numbered 11, after V lost 2 bases and J lost 7 bases.